This T cell receptor (beta chain) was retrieved from a study of OX40 agonist ivuxolimab in advanced cancers. Study-level findings and limits: Among some nonresponders, normalized T-cell clonal expansion was also low.

V lost 3 bases, J lost 7 bases, and 12 bases stayed unmatched. The CDR3 contains 16 residues. Germline V gene lookup returns CDR1 MDHEN and CDR2 SYDVKM. TCRdb keeps only in-frame clones here, not all; method: immunoSEQ multiplex PCR. The sample lists about 51,000 clones; around 77% were seen once. Concerning this clone: Its antigen is still unknown.

The sequences come from CD4+ or CD8+ T cells sorted from blood, collected in a trial of the OX40 agonist ivuxolimab. This TCR came from an adult with an advanced solid tumor such as melanoma, head and neck, liver or kidney cancer. The chain carries TRBV28 and TRBJ1-5; 7 bases align to TRBD1. The CDR3 nucleotides read TGTGCCAGCAGTTTGGGATCCTACAGGGGTCGCCAGCCCCAGCATTTT. Protein product: CASSLGSYRGRQPQHF.